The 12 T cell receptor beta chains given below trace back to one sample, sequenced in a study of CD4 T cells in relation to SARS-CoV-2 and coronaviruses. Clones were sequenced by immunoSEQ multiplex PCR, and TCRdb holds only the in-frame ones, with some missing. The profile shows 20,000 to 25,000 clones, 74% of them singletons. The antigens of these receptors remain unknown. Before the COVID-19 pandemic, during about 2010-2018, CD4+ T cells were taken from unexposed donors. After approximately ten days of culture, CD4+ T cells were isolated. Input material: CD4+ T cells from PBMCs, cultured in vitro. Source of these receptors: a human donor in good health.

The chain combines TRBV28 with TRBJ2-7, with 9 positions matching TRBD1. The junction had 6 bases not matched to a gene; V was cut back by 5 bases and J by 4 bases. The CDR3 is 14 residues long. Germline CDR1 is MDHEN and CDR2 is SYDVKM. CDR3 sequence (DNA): TGTGCCAGCAGTAATACAGGGGGCGGGTACGAGCAGTACTTC. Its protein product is CASSNTGGGYEQYF.

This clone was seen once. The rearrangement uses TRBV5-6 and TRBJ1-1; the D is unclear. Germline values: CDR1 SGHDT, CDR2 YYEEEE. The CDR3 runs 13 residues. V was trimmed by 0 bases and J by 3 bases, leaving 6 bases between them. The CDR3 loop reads CASSLDPDTEAFF. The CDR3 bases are TGTGCCAGCAGCTTGGACCCTGACACTGAAGCTTTCTTT. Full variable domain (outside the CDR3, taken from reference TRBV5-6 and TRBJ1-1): DAGVTQSPTHLIKTRGQQVTLRCSPKSGHDTVSWYQQALGQGPQFIFQYYEEEERQRGNFPDRFSGHQFPNYSSELNVNALLLGDSALYLCASSLDPDTEAFFGQGTRLTVV.

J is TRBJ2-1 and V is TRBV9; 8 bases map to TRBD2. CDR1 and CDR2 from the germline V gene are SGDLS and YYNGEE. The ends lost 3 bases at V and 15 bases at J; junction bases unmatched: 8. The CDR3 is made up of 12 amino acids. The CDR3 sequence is CASSASGTSLFF. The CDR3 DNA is TGTGCCAGCAGCGCATCCGGGACTAGTCTGTTCTTC.

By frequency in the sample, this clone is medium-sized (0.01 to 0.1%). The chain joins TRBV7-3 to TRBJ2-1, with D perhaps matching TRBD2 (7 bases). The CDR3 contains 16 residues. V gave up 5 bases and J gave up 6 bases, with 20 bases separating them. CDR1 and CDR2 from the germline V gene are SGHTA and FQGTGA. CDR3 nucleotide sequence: TGTGCCAGCAGCCCGCGACCTAGCGGAGGGGGCAATGAGCAGTTCTTC. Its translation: CASSPRPSGGGNEQFF.

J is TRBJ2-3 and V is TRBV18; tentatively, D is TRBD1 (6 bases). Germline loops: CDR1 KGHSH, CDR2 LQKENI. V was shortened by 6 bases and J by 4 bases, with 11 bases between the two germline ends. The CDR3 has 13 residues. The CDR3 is CASSSGHSDTQYF. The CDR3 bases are TGTGCCAGCTCTTCGGGACATTCAGATACGCAGTATTTT.

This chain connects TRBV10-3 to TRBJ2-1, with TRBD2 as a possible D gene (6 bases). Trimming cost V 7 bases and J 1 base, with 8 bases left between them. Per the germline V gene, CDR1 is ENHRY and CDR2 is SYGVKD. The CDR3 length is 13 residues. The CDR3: CAINSGSYNEQFF. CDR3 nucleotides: TGTGCCATCAATAGCGGTTCCTACAATGAGCAGTTCTTC.

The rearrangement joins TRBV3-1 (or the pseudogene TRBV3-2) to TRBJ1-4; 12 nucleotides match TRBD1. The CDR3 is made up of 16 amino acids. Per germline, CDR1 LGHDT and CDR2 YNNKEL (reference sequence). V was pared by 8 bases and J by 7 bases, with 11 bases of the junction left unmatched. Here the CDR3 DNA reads TGTGCCAGCGGGAACTGGGACAGGGGGCGGGTTGAAAAACTGTTTTTT. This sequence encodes CASGNWDRGRVEKLFF.

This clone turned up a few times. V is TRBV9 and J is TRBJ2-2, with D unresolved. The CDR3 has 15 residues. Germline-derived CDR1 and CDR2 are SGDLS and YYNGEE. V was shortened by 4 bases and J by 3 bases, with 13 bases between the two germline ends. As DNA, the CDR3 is TGTGCCAGCAGCATTGACCCGCGCCACACCGGGGAGCTGTTTTTT. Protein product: CASSIDPRHTGELFF.

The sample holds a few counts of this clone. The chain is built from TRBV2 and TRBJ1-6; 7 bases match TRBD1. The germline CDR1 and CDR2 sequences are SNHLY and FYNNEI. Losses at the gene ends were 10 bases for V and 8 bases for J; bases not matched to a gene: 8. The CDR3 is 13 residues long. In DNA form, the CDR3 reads TGTGCCACCACCGGGACAGCCGATTCACCCCTCCACTTT. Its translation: CATTGTADSPLHF.

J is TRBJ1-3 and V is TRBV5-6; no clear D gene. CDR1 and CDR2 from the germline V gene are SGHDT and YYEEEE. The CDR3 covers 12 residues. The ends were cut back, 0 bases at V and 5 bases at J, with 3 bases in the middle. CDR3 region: CASSLDRNTIYF. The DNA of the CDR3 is TGTGCCAGCAGCTTGGATCGAAACACCATATATTTT.

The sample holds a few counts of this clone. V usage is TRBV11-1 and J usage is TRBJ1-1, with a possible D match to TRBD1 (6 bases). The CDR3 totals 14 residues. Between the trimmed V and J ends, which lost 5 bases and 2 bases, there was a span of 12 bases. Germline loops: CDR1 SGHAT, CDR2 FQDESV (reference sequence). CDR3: CASSLGGGNTEAFF. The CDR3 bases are TGTGCCAGCAGCCTGGGGGGGGGCAACACTGAAGCTTTCTTT.

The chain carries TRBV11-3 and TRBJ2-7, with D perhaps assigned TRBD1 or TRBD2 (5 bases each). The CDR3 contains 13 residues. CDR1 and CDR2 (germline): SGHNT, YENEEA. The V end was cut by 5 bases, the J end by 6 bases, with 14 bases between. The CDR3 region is CASSRGGSLEQYF. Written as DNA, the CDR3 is TGTGCCAGCAGCCGGGGCGGTTCCCTCGAGCAGTACTTC.